This T cell receptor beta chain was sequenced for a study of cytomegalovirus exposure and HLA in healthy donors. There are a few counts of this clone. 13 Jbeta primers and 60 Vbeta primers were used for the PCR. Sequencing used immunoSEQ multiplex PCR; TCRdb keeps in-frame clones, though not all of them. The sample records under 200,000 clones, 10% to 15% being singletons. V was pared by 2 bases and J by 3 bases, with 4 bases between. Per germline, CDR1 MNHNS and CDR2 SASEGT. This CDR3 region has 12 residues. The V and J genes are TRBV6-1 and TRBJ1-2; the D is unclear. The sequenced sample consisted of PBMCs. The receptor was isolated from a man aged 50 to 59 in good health and CMV-seropositive. Here the CDR3 reads CASSEPDYGYTF. The CDR3 DNA reads TGTGCCAGCAGTGAACCAGACTATGGCTACACCTTC.